This TCR beta chain is drawn from a study of human T cells and chemical hapten exposure. Study background: Per-sample TCR yields varied mainly from small pooled library volume differences.

TCRdb reprocessed the RACE reads via MiXCR and lists one record per CDR3 protein. The table has 150,000 to 200,000 distinct CDR3 sequences, more than 14% seen once; the top ten hold 1.5% to 2%. In this sample, this clonotype turned up a few times. Germline V gene data show CDR1 as LNHDA and CDR2 as SQIVND (reference sequence). This CDR3 has 13 residues. V lost 3 bases and J 6 bases, leaving 11 bases between the germline ends. Time point here: patch test 1, 2 weeks after DPC sensitization. Described treatment: therapeutic diphenylcyclopropenone sensitization with weekly scalp DPC. V and J are TRBV19 and TRBJ2-5; the D gene is possibly TRBD2 (6 bases). The sample here was whole blood, taken in connection with sensitization to the hapten diphenylcyclopropenone (DPC). The sequence was obtained from a woman under 40 with alopecia areata. Some clones in this sample may be carry-over from other donors' samples. The CDR3 sequence is CASSIGGAKTQYF. CDR3 bases: TGTGCCAGTAGTATCGGAGGGGCGAAGACCCAGTACTTC.